Below are 28 T cell receptor beta chains sequenced from a single sample in a study of cytotoxic CD8 clonotypes in ibrutinib-treated CLL listed by TCRdb under 2021. In light of the paper, this sample's time point label describes: about a year on ibrutinib. Libraries were prepared through the immunoSEQ multiplex PCR assay. TCRdb took this table from immuneACCESS and kept in-frame rearrangements with V and J called. Such tables lack part of the clones; where checked against another copy, unresolved V genes explain under half of the gap, and the rest is unexplained. This sample has about 68,000 clones in its table, and about nine tenths of those were observed once. In total, the top ten clones hold approximately 3.1% of the sample. The material sequenced was PBMCs, taken after 12 months of ibrutinib treatment. Every receptor here comes from a human donor with chronic lymphocytic leukemia.

The V call is TRBV9, the J call TRBJ2-3; D is perhaps TRBD1 (6 bases). The CDR3 is made up of 17 amino acids. Trimming removed 5 bases from V and 2 bases from J, with 21 bases in between. Germline values: CDR1 SGDLS, CDR2 YYNGEE. The CDR3 DNA sequence: TGTGCCAGCAGTCCGATCTCGGACAGCTATTTCACAGATACGCAGTATTTT. Encoded protein: CASSPISDSYFTDTQYF. Based on the CDR3 plus reference TRBV9 and TRBJ2-3, the full variable domain is DSGVTQTPKHLITATGQRVTLRCSPRSGDLSVYWYQQSLDQGLQFLIQYYNGEERAKGNILERFSAQQFPDLHSELNLSSLELGDSALYFCASSPISDSYFTDTQYFGPGTRLTVL.

This clone was recorded only once. This sequence joins TRBV6-5 and TRBJ2-3; 11 nucleotides match TRBD2. Germline V CDR1 and CDR2: MNHEY, SVGAGI. V shed 4 bases and J 1 base; nucleotides not matched to a gene: 4. The CDR3 is 16 amino acids. This CDR3 is CASSLAGGARTDTQYF. The DNA of the CDR3 is TGTGCCAGCAGTTTAGCGGGAGGGGCCCGCACAGATACGCAGTATTTT.

The V and J genes are TRBV6-5 and TRBJ2-7, with D perhaps matching TRBD1 (5 bases). Trimming took 2 bases from V and 3 from J, leaving 8 bases between them. CDR1 is MNHEY and CDR2 is SVGAGI in the germline V gene. This CDR3 has 13 amino acids. The CDR3 bases are TGTGCCAGCAGTTACGTTCAGGGCTACGAGCAGTACTTC. Protein product: CASSYVQGYEQYF.

This clone was detected only once. The V gene is TRBV10-3, the J gene TRBJ2-1; TRBD2 matches 7 bases. The germline gives CDR1 ENHRY, CDR2 SYGVKD. V lost 3 bases and J lost 6; bases outside the gene matches: 11. This CDR3 is 16 amino acids long. CDR3 amino acids: CAISDWGGLEVNEQFF. The CDR3 region has the DNA TGTGCCATCAGTGACTGGGGTGGACTAGAGGTCAATGAGCAGTTCTTC.

The V gene is TRBV29-1, the J gene TRBJ2-5, with 7 bases aligning to TRBD1. CDR1 SQVTM and CDR2 ANQGSEA come from the germline V gene. The CDR3 is 13 residues long. Trimming at V came to 6 bases and at J to 3 bases, leaving 7 bases not matched to a gene. CDR3 in DNA: TGCAGCGTGTGGACAGGCGACGAAGAGACCCAGTACTTC. It yields the protein CSVWTGDEETQYF.

The CDR3 DNA reads TGTGCCAGCAGCTCCGGGACAGCGTTACCTATTGGAGAAAAACTGTTTTTT. Its translation is CASSSGTALPIGEKLFF. V and J are TRBV7-2 and TRBJ1-4, with TRBD1 identical over 7 bases. CDR1 is SGHTA and CDR2 is FQGNSA in the germline V gene. Germline trimming cut 4 bases from V and 8 bases from J; bases unmatched to any gene: 16. The CDR3 sequence is 17 residues long.

This chain joins TRBV7-3 and TRBJ2-3; D call uncertain. V lost 2 bases and J 0 bases, leaving 6 bases between the germline ends. From germline, CDR1 is SGHTA and CDR2 FQGTGA. The CDR3 has 14 residues. CDR3: CASSLYASTDTQYF. The DNA of the CDR3 is TGTGCCAGCAGCTTATATGCGAGCACAGATACGCAGTATTTT.

This rearrangement joins TRBV19 to TRBJ1-2; tentatively, D is TRBD1 (6 bases). Germline CDR1 and CDR2: LNHDA and SQIVND (reference sequence). Trimming shortened V by 0 bases and J by 7 bases, and 24 bases separated the two germline ends. CDR3 length: 18 residues. CDR3 protein: CASSIDLWGSSGERGYTF. The CDR3 nucleotides are TGTGCCAGTAGTATAGACCTTTGGGGATCCTCAGGGGAGCGTGGCTACACCTTC.

J is TRBJ2-7 and V is TRBV10-3; TRBD2 matches 15 bases. This CDR3 contains 14 residues. Germline V gives CDR1 ENHRY, CDR2 SYGVKD. V lost 11 bases, J lost 3 bases, and 5 bases stayed unmatched. The chain's CDR3 is CAARTSGRVYEQYF. In nucleotides, the CDR3 is TGTGCCGCCCGGACTAGCGGGAGGGTCTACGAGCAGTACTTC.

This clone was counted a single time. This chain links TRBV11-3 with TRBJ2-3, with TRBD1 matching over 8 bases. This CDR3 contains 15 residues. Germline V gene data show CDR1 as SGHNT and CDR2 as YENEEA. The V and J ends lost 5 bases and 6 bases, in that order; junction bases with no gene match: 10. As DNA, the CDR3 is TGTGCCAGCAGCCCTAGGACAGGGAGCGGTGATACGCAGTATTTT. Protein product: CASSPRTGSGDTQYF.

The chain employs TRBV30 and TRBJ2-4; 7 nucleotides align to TRBD1. CDR1 is GTSNPN and CDR2 is SVGIG in the germline V gene (reference sequence). Germline trimming cut 4 bases from V and 5 bases from J; bases unmatched to any gene: 11. The CDR3 sequence is 15 residues long. The CDR3 region is CAWKAYRGLQNIQYF. The CDR3, as DNA: TGTGCCTGGAAAGCCTACAGGGGATTACAAAACATTCAGTACTTC.

The CDR3 DNA is TGTGCCAGCAGCGTAAGGGGGGGCCTTAGCCACGAGCAGTACTTC. Translation gives CASSVRGGLSHEQYF. The V and J genes are TRBV9 and TRBJ2-7; tentative D call: TRBD2 (7 bases). Germline V gene data show CDR1 as SGDLS and CDR2 as YYNGEE. V lost 1 base to trimming and J lost 5 bases, with 16 bases between them. This CDR3 is built from 15 residues.

The V call is TRBV5-4, the J call TRBJ2-2, with 8 nucleotides matching TRBD1. Germline CDR1 reads SGHNT; CDR2 reads YYREEE (reference sequence). The V segment lost 3 bases and the J segment 6 bases; nucleotides outside the gene matches: 7. The CDR3 totals 15 residues. The CDR3 coding sequence is TGTGCCAGCAGCTCAGGGGGCGTAAGCCCCGGGGAGCTGTTTTTT. Protein sequence: CASSSGGVSPGELFF.

V is TRBV5-1 and J is TRBJ2-1; D is uncertain. Germline-derived CDR1 and CDR2 are SGHRS and YFSETQ. The length of the CDR3 is 13 residues. Trimming shortened V by 4 bases and J by 7 bases, and 12 bases separated the two germline ends. CDR3 residues: CASSPKTGNEQFF. Written as DNA, the CDR3 is TGCGCCAGCAGCCCGAAGACTGGGAATGAGCAGTTCTTC.

The chain links TRBV4-1 to TRBJ1-2, with D possibly TRBD1 on 5 matching bases. V was cut by 8 bases and J by 7 bases, with 26 bases left in between. CDR1 is MGHRA, CDR2 YSYEKL, per germline. CDR3 length equals 16 residues. The DNA for the CDR3 is TGCGCCAGCGGGTGGGCAAACGCCGGGACGGGTGGTGGCTACACCTTC. Its translation: CASGWANAGTGGGYTF.

This chain connects TRBV5-1 to TRBJ2-3; 12 bases align to TRBD2. The CDR3 is 17 amino acids. V was pared by 0 bases and J by 4 bases, with 6 bases of the junction left unmatched. Germline CDR1 reads SGHRS; CDR2 reads YFSETQ. CDR3: CASSLGLTSGRADTQYF. In DNA, the CDR3 is TGCGCCAGCAGCTTGGGTCTGACTAGCGGGAGAGCAGATACGCAGTATTTT.

The chain links TRBV4-3 to TRBJ1-1; D call uncertain. V was cut by 0 bases and J by 0 bases, with 11 bases left in between. Germline lookup yields CDR1 LGHNA and CDR2 YSLEER. The CDR3 totals 16 residues. The CDR3 region has the DNA TGCGCCAGCAGCCAAGATTGGGATGAAATGAACACTGAAGCTTTCTTT. As protein: CASSQDWDEMNTEAFF.

The gene calls are TRBV6-1 and TRBJ2-1; 7 positions match TRBD2. CDR3 length: 16 residues. Germline CDR1 MNHNS, CDR2 SASEGT. Unmatched junction bases numbered 8, after V lost 1 base and J lost 5 bases. The CDR3 loop reads CASSEGLREFNNEQFF. The CDR3 nucleotides are TGTGCCAGCAGTGAAGGCTTGCGGGAGTTCAACAATGAGCAGTTCTTC.

This rearrangement joins TRBV9 to TRBJ1-1; 10 positions match TRBD1. Germline CDR1 SGDLS, CDR2 YYNGEE. J gave up 1 base and V 4 bases, and 4 bases lay outside the gene matches. The CDR3 extends over 15 amino acids. The CDR3 DNA follows: TGTGCCAGCAGCCCTCGGGACAGGGGGAACACTGAAGCTTTCTTT. It is translated as CASSPRDRGNTEAFF.

The chain recombines TRBV4-3 with TRBJ2-7; 8 bases match TRBD2. Germline V CDR1 and CDR2: LGHNA, YSLEER. This CDR3 region has 17 residues. J lost 3 bases, V lost 0 bases, and 10 bases had no gene match. The CDR3 DNA is TGCGCCAGCAGCCAAGAATCAGCGGGAGCGACTTACTACGAGCAGTACTTC. Translated, it gives CASSQESAGATYYEQYF.

The rearrangement links TRBV11-3 to TRBJ2-7, with D perhaps TRBD2 (6 bases). Germline V gives CDR1 SGHNT, CDR2 YENEEA. The length of the CDR3 is 15 residues. V was shortened by 5 bases and J by 0 bases, with 14 bases between the two germline ends. In DNA, the CDR3 is TGTGCCAGCAGCGCAGGACTAACTAGCTCCTACGAGCAGTACTTC. It specifies CASSAGLTSSYEQYF.

Here the CDR3 reads CASSLDRGITEAFF. Written as DNA, the CDR3 is TGCGCCAGCAGCCTGGACAGGGGGATCACTGAAGCTTTCTTT. The chain is built from TRBV5-1 and TRBJ1-1, with 10 bases that match TRBD1. V dropped 4 bases and J dropped 4; count of bases not matched to a gene: 4. The CDR3 consists of 14 residues. The germline V gene has CDR1 SGHRS and CDR2 YFSETQ. Full variable domain (rest looked up from reference TRBV5-1 and TRBJ1-1): KAGVTQTPRYLIKTRGQQVTLSCSPISGHRSVSWYQQTPGQGLQFLFEYFSETQRNKGNFPGRFSGRQFSNSRSEMNVSTLELGDSALYLCASSLDRGITEAFFGQGTRLTVV.

V is TRBV9 and J is TRBJ1-1, with D unclear. The germline CDR1 and CDR2 sequences are SGDLS and YYNGEE. V was cut by 3 bases and J by 4 bases, with 10 bases left in between. This CDR3 contains 13 residues. CDR3 sequence: CASSGGVSTEAFF. The CDR3 coding sequence is TGTGCCAGCAGCGGGGGAGTTTCCACTGAAGCTTTCTTT. Complete variable domain (other parts from reference TRBV9 and TRBJ1-1): DSGVTQTPKHLITATGQRVTLRCSPRSGDLSVYWYQQSLDQGLQFLIQYYNGEERAKGNILERFSAQQFPDLHSELNLSSLELGDSALYFCASSGGVSTEAFFGQGTRLTVV.

There are a few counts of this clone. This chain joins TRBV2 and TRBJ1-2; 9 nucleotides agree with TRBD1. Trimming at V came to 5 bases and at J to 4 bases, leaving 8 bases not matched to a gene. The CDR3 consists of 15 residues. Germline V gives CDR1 SNHLY, CDR2 FYNNEI. The CDR3 loop reads CASSNRQGVRYGYTF. DNA for the CDR3: TGTGCCAGCAGTAATAGACAGGGGGTCCGCTATGGCTACACCTTC.

This clone has just one count. The chain uses TRBV19 and TRBJ2-7; D unresolved. The germline V gene has CDR1 LNHDA and CDR2 SQIVND (reference sequence). Trimming removed 9 bases at V and 1 base at J, with 16 bases between. The CDR3 extends over 14 amino acids. The CDR3 is CARGSHRLSYEQYF. The CDR3 region has the DNA TGTGCCAGAGGGTCTCACCGGTTATCCTACGAGCAGTACTTC. The full variable domain, rest sourced from reference TRBV19 and TRBJ2-7, is DGGITQSPKYLFRKEGQNVTLSCEQNLNHDAMYWYRQDPGQGLRLIYYSQIVNDFQKGDIAEGYSVSREKKESFPLTVTSAQKNPTAFYLCARGSHRLSYEQYFGPGTRLTVT.

This chain connects TRBV9 to TRBJ2-3; TRBD2 is a possible D gene (6 bases). The V and J ends lost 4 bases and 0 bases respectively, with 12 bases between them. The CDR3 spans 15 residues. The germline V gene has CDR1 SGDLS and CDR2 YYNGEE. The CDR3 is CASSPRDFSTDTQYF. The CDR3 bases are TGTGCCAGCAGCCCTCGGGACTTCAGCACAGATACGCAGTATTTT.

CDR3 DNA: TGCGCCAGCAGCATAATCGGGACAGGGGTAAACAATGAGCAGTTCTTC. Amino acids: CASSIIGTGVNNEQFF. The gene calls are TRBV5-1 and TRBJ2-1; 10 nucleotides line up with TRBD1. With 4 bases clipped from V and 5 bases from J, the junction kept 9 bases outside the gene matches. Germline V gene data show CDR1 as SGHRS and CDR2 as YFSETQ. The CDR3 extends over 16 amino acids.

The V call is TRBV6-1, the J call TRBJ2-2, with 10 bases lining up with TRBD2. Trimming removed 9 bases from V and 6 bases from J; junction bases left unmatched: 10. Germline values: CDR1 MNHNS, CDR2 SASEGT. The CDR3 contains 15 residues. CDR3 DNA: TGTGCCAGTAGGACTAGCGGATCGGGCTCCGGGGAGCTGTTTTTT. As protein: CASRTSGSGSGELFF.